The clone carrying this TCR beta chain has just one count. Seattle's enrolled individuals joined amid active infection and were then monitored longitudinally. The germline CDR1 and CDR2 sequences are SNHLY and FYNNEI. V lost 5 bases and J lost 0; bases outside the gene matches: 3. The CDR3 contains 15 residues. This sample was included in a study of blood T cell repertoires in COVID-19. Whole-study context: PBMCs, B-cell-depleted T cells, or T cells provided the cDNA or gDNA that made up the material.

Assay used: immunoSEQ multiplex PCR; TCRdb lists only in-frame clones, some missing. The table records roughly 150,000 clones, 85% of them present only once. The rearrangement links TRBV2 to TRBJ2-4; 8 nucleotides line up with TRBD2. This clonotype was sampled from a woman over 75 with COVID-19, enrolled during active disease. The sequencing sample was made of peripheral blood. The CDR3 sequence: CASSRAGAAKNIQYF. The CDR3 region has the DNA TGTGCCAGCAGTCGAGCGGGGGCAGCCAAAAACATTCAGTACTTC.